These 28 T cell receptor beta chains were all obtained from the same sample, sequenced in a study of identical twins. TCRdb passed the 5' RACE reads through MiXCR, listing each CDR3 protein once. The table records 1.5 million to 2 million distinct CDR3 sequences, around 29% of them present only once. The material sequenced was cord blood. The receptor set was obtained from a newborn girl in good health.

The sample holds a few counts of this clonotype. As DNA, the CDR3 is TGTGCCAGCAGCTTAGTCTCTCAGGGATCCTACGAGCAGTACTTC. It codes for CASSLVSQGSYEQYF. V and J are TRBV11-2 and TRBJ2-7; D may be TRBD1 (5 bases). Looked up from germline, CDR1 is SGHAT and CDR2 is FQNNGV. V was cut by 1 base and J by 1 base, with 11 bases left in between. This CDR3 has 15 amino acids.

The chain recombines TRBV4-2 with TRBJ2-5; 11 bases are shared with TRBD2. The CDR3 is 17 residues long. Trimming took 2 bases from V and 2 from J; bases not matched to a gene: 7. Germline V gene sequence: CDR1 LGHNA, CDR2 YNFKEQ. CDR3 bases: TGTGCCAGCAGCCAAAACCCGACTAGCGGGGTACAAGAGACCCAGTACTTC. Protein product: CASSQNPTSGVQETQYF.

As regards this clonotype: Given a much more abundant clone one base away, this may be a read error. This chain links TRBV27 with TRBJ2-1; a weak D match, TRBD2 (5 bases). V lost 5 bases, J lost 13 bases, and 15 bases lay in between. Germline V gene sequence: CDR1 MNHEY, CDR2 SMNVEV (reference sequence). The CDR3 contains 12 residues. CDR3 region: CASSKPAETQFF. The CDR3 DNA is TGTGCCAGCAGTAAACCAGCGGAGACCCAGTTCTTC.

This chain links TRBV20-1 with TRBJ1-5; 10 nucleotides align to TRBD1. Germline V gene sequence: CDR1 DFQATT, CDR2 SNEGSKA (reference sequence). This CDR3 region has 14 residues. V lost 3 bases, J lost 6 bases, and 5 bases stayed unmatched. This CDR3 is CSASRQGATQPQHF. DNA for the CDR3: TGCAGTGCTAGCAGACAGGGGGCAACTCAGCCCCAGCATTTT.

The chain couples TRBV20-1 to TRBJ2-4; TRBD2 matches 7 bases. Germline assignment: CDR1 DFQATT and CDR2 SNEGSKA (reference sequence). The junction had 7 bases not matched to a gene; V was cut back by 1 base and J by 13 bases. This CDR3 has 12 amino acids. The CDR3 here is CSARVRAGEQYF. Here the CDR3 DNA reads TGCAGTGCTAGAGTAAGGGCGGGAGAGCAGTACTTC.

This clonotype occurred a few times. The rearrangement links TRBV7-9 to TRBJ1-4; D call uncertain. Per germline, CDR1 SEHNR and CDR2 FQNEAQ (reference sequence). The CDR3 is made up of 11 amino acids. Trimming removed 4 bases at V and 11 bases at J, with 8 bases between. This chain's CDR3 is CASSSTEKLFF. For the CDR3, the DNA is TGTGCCAGCAGCTCGACTGAGAAACTGTTTTTT.

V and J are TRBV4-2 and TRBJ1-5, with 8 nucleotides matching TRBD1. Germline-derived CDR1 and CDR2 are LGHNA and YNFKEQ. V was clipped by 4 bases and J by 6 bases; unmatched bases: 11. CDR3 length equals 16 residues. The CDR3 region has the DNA TGTGCCAGCAGCCCGCCCCCCGGCGGACAGGGTCAGCCCCAGCATTTT. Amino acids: CASSPPPGGQGQPQHF.

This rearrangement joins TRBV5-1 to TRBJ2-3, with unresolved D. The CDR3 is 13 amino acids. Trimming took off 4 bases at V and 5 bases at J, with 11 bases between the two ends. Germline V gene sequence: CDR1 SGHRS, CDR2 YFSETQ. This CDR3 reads CASSLRPVDTQYF. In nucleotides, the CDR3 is TGCGCCAGCAGCCTACGCCCTGTAGATACGCAGTATTTT. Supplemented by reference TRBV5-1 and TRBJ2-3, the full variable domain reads KAGVTQTPRYLIKTRGQQVTLSCSPISGHRSVSWYQQTPGQGLQFLFEYFSETQRNKGNFPGRFSGRQFSNSRSEMNVSTLELGDSALYLCASSLRPVDTQYFGPGTRLTVL.

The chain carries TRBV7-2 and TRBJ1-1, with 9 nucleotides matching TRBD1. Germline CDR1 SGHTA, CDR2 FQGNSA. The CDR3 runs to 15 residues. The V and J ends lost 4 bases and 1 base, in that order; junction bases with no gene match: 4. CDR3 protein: CASSSYRGPNTEAFF. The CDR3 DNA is TGTGCCAGCAGCTCCTACAGGGGGCCGAACACTGAAGCTTTCTTT.

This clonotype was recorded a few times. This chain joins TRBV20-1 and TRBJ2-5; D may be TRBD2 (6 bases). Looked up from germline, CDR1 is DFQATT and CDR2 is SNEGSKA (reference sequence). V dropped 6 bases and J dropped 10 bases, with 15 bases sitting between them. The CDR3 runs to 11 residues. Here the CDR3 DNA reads TGCAGTGCGGCTTGGAGGGAGGACCAGTACTTC. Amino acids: CSAAWREDQYF.

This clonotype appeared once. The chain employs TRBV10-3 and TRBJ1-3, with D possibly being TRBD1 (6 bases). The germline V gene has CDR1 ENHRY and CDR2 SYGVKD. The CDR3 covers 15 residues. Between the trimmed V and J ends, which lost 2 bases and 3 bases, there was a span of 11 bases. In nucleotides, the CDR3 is TGTGCCATCAGTGAGACAGGGAAGCTTGGAAACACCATATATTTT. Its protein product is CAISETGKLGNTIYF.

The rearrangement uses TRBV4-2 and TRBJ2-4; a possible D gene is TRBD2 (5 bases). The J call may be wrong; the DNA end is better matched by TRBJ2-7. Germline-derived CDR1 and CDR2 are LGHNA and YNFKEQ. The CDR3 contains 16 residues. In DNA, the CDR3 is TGTGCCAGCAGCCAAGGGGTGAGAGGGAGACTCTACGAGCAGTACTTC. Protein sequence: CASSQGVRGRLYEQYF.

The CDR3 DNA follows: TGTGCCAGCACACTCAGGGTCGCGGCCGAGCAGTACTTC. Its translation is CASTLRVAAEQYF. The chain recombines TRBV28 with TRBJ2-5; D is possibly TRBD1 (5 bases). The end of the DNA fits TRBJ2-7 better, so the J call may be wrong. Germline V gene sequence: CDR1 MDHEN, CDR2 SYDVKM. The CDR3 runs 13 residues.

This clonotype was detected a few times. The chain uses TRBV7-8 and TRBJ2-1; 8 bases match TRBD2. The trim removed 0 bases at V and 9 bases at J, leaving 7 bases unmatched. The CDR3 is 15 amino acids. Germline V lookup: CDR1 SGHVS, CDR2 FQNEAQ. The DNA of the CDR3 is TGTGCCAGCAGCTTAGCGGGGACTAGTCTTAGTGAGCAGTTCTTC. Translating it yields CASSLAGTSLSEQFF.

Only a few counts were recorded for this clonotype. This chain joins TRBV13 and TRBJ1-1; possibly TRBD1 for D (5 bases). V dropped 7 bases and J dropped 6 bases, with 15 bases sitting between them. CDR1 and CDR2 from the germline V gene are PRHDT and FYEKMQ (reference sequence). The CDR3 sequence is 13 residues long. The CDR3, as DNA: TGTGCCAGCACCTACTGGGGGATGGCTGAAGCTTTCTTT. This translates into CASTYWGMAEAFF.

Here the CDR3 reads CASSEAGQGEDYGNTIYF. The CDR3 region has the DNA TGTGCCAGCAGTGAAGCGGGACAGGGGGAAGATTATGGAAACACCATATATTTT. The V call is TRBV6-1, the J call TRBJ1-3, with 11 bases aligning to TRBD1. The CDR3 extends over 18 amino acids. V lost 0 bases to trimming and J lost 3 bases; unmatched junction nucleotides: 7. Germline V gene sequence: CDR1 MNHNS, CDR2 SASEGT.

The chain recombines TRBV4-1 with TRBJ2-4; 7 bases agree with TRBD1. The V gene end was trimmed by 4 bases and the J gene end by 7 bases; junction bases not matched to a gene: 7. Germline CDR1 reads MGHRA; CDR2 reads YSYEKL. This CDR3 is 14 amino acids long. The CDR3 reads CASSPDPRGNIQYF. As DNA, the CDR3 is TGCGCCAGCAGCCCAGATCCCAGGGGGAACATTCAGTACTTC.

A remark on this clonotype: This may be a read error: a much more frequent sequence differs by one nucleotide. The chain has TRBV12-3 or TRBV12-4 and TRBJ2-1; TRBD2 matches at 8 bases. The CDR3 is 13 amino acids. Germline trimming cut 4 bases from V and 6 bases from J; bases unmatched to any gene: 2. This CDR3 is CASSWTSSNEQFF. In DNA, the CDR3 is TGTGCCAGCAGTTGGACTAGCTCCAATGAGCAGTTCTTC.

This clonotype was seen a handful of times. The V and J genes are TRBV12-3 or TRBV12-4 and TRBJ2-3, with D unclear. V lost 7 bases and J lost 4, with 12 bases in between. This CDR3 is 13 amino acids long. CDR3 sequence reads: CASTLRMPDTQYF. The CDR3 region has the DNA TGTGCCAGCACCCTCCGGATGCCAGATACGCAGTATTTT.

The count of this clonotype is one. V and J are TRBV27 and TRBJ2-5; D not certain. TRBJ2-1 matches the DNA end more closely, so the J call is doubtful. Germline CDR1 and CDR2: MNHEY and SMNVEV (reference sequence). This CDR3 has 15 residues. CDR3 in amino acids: CASSLSAIIGETQFF. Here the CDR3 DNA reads TGTGCCAGCAGTTTATCGGCCATAATCGGAGAGACCCAGTTCTTC.

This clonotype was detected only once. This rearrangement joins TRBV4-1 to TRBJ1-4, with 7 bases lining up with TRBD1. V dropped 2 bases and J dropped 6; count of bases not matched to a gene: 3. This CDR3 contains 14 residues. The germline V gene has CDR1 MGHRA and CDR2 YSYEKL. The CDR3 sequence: CASSQRGLDEKLFF. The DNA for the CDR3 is TGCGCCAGCAGCCAAAGGGGGCTTGATGAAAAACTGTTTTTT.

Here the CDR3 reads CASRDRYNEQYF. The CDR3 nucleotides are TGTGCCAGCAGGGACCGCTACAATGAGCAGTACTTC. This chain uses TRBV27 with TRBJ2-1; D gene ambiguous. The DNA end lines up better with TRBJ2-7; the J call may be wrong. CDR1 is MNHEY and CDR2 is SMNVEV in the germline V gene (reference sequence). This CDR3 spans 12 amino acids.

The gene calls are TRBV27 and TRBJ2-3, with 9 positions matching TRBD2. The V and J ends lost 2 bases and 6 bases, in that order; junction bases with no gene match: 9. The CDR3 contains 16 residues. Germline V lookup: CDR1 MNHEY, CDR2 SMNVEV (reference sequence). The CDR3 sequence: CASSLGPPAGGDTQYF. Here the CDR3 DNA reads TGTGCCAGCAGTTTAGGTCCCCCGGCGGGAGGGGATACGCAGTATTTT.

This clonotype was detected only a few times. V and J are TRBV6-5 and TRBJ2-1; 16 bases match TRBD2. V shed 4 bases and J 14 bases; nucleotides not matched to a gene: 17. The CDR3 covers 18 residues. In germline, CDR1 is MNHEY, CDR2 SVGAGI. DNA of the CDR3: TGTGCCAGCAGTTTCCTCCCAACGGGACTAGCGGGGGGGCCTGTAGAGTTCTTC. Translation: CASSFLPTGLAGGPVEFF.

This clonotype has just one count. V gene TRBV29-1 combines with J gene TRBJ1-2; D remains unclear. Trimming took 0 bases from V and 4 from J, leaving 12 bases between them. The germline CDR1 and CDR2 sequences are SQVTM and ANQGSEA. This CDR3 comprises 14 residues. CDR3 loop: CSVEDHSHFYGYTF. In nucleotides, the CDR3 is TGCAGCGTTGAAGATCACAGCCATTTCTATGGCTACACCTTC.

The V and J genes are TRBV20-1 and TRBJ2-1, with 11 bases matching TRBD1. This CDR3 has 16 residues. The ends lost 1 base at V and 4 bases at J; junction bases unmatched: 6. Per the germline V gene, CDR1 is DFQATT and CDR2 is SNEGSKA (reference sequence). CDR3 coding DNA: TGCAGTGCTAGAGGCGGACAGGGGGCCCATTACAATGAGCAGTTCTTC. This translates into CSARGGQGAHYNEQFF.

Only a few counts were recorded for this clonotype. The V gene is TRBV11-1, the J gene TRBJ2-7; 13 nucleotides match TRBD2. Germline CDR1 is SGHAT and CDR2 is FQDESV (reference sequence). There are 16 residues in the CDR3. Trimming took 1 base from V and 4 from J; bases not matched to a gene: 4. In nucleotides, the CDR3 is TGTGCCAGCAGCTTAGGGACTAGCGGGAGAGTATACGAGCAGTACTTC. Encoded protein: CASSLGTSGRVYEQYF.

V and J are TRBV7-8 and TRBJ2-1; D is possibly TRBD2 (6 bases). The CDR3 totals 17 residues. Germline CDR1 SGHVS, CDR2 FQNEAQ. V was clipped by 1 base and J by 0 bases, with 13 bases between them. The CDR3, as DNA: TGTGCCAGCAGCTTAGGCCCCAGGGAGGACTCCTACAATGAGCAGTTCTTC. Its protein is CASSLGPREDSYNEQFF.